This paragraph reports one T cell receptor beta chain. This sample is drawn from a study of PD-L1 blockade in urothelial cancer. Data came from immunoSEQ multiplex PCR; TCRdb stores just in-frame clones and leaves some out. This table has about 82,000 clones, 82% appearing once. CDR3 size: 20 residues. Trimming at V came to 3 bases and at J to 1 base, leaving 12 bases not matched to a gene. The germline V gene encodes CDR1 SGDLS and CDR2 YYNGEE. The chain combines TRBV9 with TRBJ2-3; 15 bases are a match to TRBD2. The receptor comes from a man between 65 and 85 years old with urothelial cancer. The input for sequencing was PBMCs, taken around atezolizumab (anti-PD-L1) treatment. The DNA of the CDR3 is TGTGCCAGCAGCGCCAGTAGGGGGACTAGCGGGGGGTTGCGCACAGATACGCAGTATTTT. It encodes CASSASRGTSGGLRTDTQYF.